This TCR beta chain emerged from a study of CXCR3-negative and CXCR3-positive naive CD8 T cells. Findings and caveats of the study: Naive CXCR3-positive and CXCR3-negative cells shared TRBV-TRBJ usage; memory cells diverged. Hydrophobicity was higher for TRB CDR3s found in CXCR3-positive naive cells than in CXCR3-negative naive cells. Cryopreservation partially lowered CXCR3 expression, so most assays used fresh PBMCs.

Per CD8+ T cell subset, triplicate sorts of 300,000 cells each were done. CDR1 and CDR2 from the germline V gene are MDHEN and SYDVKM. The CDR3 extends over 14 amino acids. Note on this clonotype: The antigen is undetermined.

5' RACE that incorporated UMI labels was used to prepare the TRB cDNA libraries. TCRdb reprocessed the 5' RACE reads; each CDR3 protein has one entry and no DNA is given. The sample table sets out over 70,000 distinct CDR3 sequences. The source is a human donor in good health. Some clones in this sample may be carry-over from other donors' samples. The chain uses TRBV28 and TRBJ2-7. Specimen: naive CXCR3+ CD8+ T cells from blood. Described subset: CD45RO-CCR7+CD27+CD95- naive CD8+ T cells expressing CXCR3 (TNR3+). The CDR3 sequence: CASTERQSSYEQYF.